This entry is about one T cell receptor beta chain. Its specificity is not known. The entry originates in a study of cytomegalovirus exposure and HLA in healthy donors. Whole-study context: In an early release, HLA-typed donors contributed approximately 80 million unique TCR sequences. Membership in the Caucasian-associated ancestry cluster was found for about four fifths of a few hundred genotyped donors.

The PCR used 60 Vbeta and 13 Jbeta primers. Here immunoSEQ multiplex PCR was the method, and the copy in TCRdb shows in-frame clones only, minus some. The sample records some 150,000 clones, roughly 80% being singletons. Findings and caveats of the study: Reports state that TCR beta sequences accurately predicted most subjects' HLA-A and HLA-B alleles. Despite most TCR sequences being rare, some public TCRs occurred in many donors.

The sequencing sample was made of PBMCs. The receptor was derived from a woman aged 45 to 65 in good health and CMV-seropositive.

CDR3 amino acids: CAWSVREGRGTQPQHF. The CDR3 nucleotides read TGTGCCTGGAGTGTACGGGAAGGGAGAGGCACTCAGCCCCAGCATTTT. The chain recombines TRBV30 with TRBJ1-5; D remains unclear. The CDR3 spans 16 residues. CDR1 and CDR2 from the germline V gene are GTSNPN and SVGIG (reference sequence). V gave up 0 bases and J gave up 6 bases, with 18 bases separating them.